This T cell receptor (beta chain) was captured by sequencing in a study of T cells in Graves' hyperthyroidism and ophthalmopathy. Study findings and constraints: From stable hyperthyroidism, ophthalmopathy was separated by a 13 V-J model. In the blood, most expanded thyroid clonotypes above 0.001 appeared as well.

RNA transcripts gave rise to amplified TCR beta CDR3 regions. A set of HTBI primers served as the primers for a first-round RT-PCR of the TCR CDR3. TCRdb redid the calling of the multiplex PCR reads with MiXCR, one entry per CDR3 protein. The data show about 740,000 distinct CDR3 sequences, with 13% to 15% seen just once and 10% to 13% held by the top ten. The CDR3 spans 12 residues. Trimming removed 2 bases at V and 6 bases at J, with 8 bases between. CDR1 GTSNPN and CDR2 SVGIG come from the germline V gene (reference sequence). Lactation, pregnancy, other autoimmune disease or uncontrolled infection led to exclusion of patients. Diagnostic assessment was based on clinical symptoms, serum thyroxine and TRAb, thyroid ultrasound and orbital computed tomography. This clonotype was recorded many times. Its specificity is not known.

This chain connects TRBV30 to TRBJ2-1; D remains ambiguous. The TCR originated in a woman in her late teens or twenties with Graves' hyperthyroidism. Sequencing input: blood. CDR3 nucleotides: TGTGCCTGGAGTCTATCATTCAATGAGCAGTTCTTC. Its translation: CAWSLSFNEQFF.